A single sample is the source of the 15 T cell receptor beta chains below, sequenced in a study of blood T cells in healthy people across ages. A sample-barcoded 5' primer and a J-beta primer mix were used in a second PCR of roughly 7 to 12 cycles. TCRdb recomputed calls from the 5' RACE reads with MiXCR, one row per CDR3 protein. Of approximately 2,000,000 distinct CDR3 sequences in the sample, 35% to 50% were seen once. Sequences were obtained from blood. The receptors come from a human donor in good health.

This chain uses TRBV3-1 with TRBJ2-7; no reliable D call. With the DNA end fitting TRBJ2-5 better, the J assignment may be wrong. This CDR3 comprises 12 residues. Per the germline V gene, CDR1 is LGHDT and CDR2 is YNNKEL (reference sequence). The CDR3 DNA is TGTGCCAGCAGCTGGATTAAAGAGACCCAGTACTTC. Translating it yields CASSWIKETQYF.

V gene TRBV27 combines with J gene TRBJ2-2, with unresolved D. This CDR3 comprises 14 residues. V was cut by 5 bases and J by 4 bases, with 11 bases left in between. CDR1 and CDR2 from the germline V gene are MNHEY and SMNVEV (reference sequence). The CDR3 sequence is CASSRQARTGELFF. CDR3 nucleotides: TGTGCCAGCAGTCGCCAAGCCCGCACCGGGGAGCTGTTTTTT.

This clonotype was seen only a few times. This chain links TRBV12-3 or TRBV12-4 with TRBJ2-3, with D perhaps given as TRBD1 or TRBD2 (5 bases each). V lost 5 bases, J lost 0 bases, and 18 bases lay in between. The length of the CDR3 is 17 residues. In DNA form, the CDR3 reads TGTGCCAGCAGTCCACACGGGACGGTTTTCAGCACAGATACGCAGTATTTT. Translation gives CASSPHGTVFSTDTQYF.

This sequence joins TRBV20-1 and TRBJ2-5; D is possibly TRBD2 (5 bases). Trimming stripped 6 bases from V and 4 bases from J, with 24 bases between. Germline CDR1 is DFQATT and CDR2 is SNEGSKA (reference sequence). The CDR3 sequence is 16 residues long. The CDR3 loop reads CSARATWWSEGETQYF. CDR3 DNA sequence: TGCAGTGCACGCGCTACCTGGTGGTCTGAGGGAGAGACCCAGTACTTC.

As concerns this clonotype: Possible read error: a much larger clone is one base away. The CDR3 ends on some other residue instead of the conserved phenylalanine or tryptophan, so this is likely a read error. The rearrangement joins TRBV6-2 or TRBV6-3 to TRBJ2-5; TRBD2 matches at 8 bases. The ends lost 4 bases at V and 7 bases at J; junction bases unmatched: 17. Germline lookup yields CDR1 MNHEY and CDR2 SVGEGT. The CDR3 runs 17 residues. The CDR3 DNA follows: TGTGCCAGCAGTTCCACCACTAGCGGACGATCAAGGTGGACCCAGTACCTC. Amino acid sequence: CASSSTTSGRSRWTQYL.

The chain uses TRBV29-1 and TRBJ1-2, with TRBD1 matching over 7 bases. Germline trimming cut 5 bases from V and 1 base from J; bases unmatched to any gene: 13. The CDR3 totals 16 residues. Germline CDR1 is SQVTM and CDR2 is ANQGSEA. CDR3 coding DNA: TGCAGCGTTTCGCCAAGGCCCGGGACAGTTAACTATGGCTACACCTTC. Translating it yields CSVSPRPGTVNYGYTF. The full variable domain, completed using reference TRBV29-1 and TRBJ1-2, is SAVISQKPSRDICQRGTSLTIQCQVDSQVTMMFWYRQQPGQSLTLIATANQGSEATYESGFVIDKFPISRPNLTFSTLTVSNMSPEDSSIYLCSVSPRPGTVNYGYTFGSGTRLTVV.

In the case of this clonotype: The germline gene is not matched at one end of the junction; a read error may be the cause. The CDR3: CASSEGAYERYF. Written as DNA, the CDR3 is TGTGCCAGCAGTGAAGGAGCCTACGAGCGGTACTTC. The V and J genes are TRBV2 and TRBJ2-7; D remains unclear. In germline, CDR1 is SNHLY, CDR2 FYNNEI. The CDR3 is 12 amino acids.

This chain links TRBV3-1 with TRBJ2-7; D ambiguous. Trimming shortened V by 2 bases and J by 7 bases, and 9 bases separated the two germline ends. This CDR3 has 12 amino acids. CDR1 LGHDT and CDR2 YNNKEL come from the germline V gene (reference sequence). CDR3 amino acids: CASSQSKLEQYF. CDR3 DNA: TGTGCCAGCAGCCAATCAAAGTTAGAGCAGTACTTC.

Written as DNA, the CDR3 is TGTGCCAGCAGCTCTCCTGGGGGCCTCGTCCAGCAGCCCCAGCATTTT. As protein: CASSSPGGLVQQPQHF. The chain employs TRBV7-2 and TRBJ1-5, with a tentative D call TRBD1 (6 bases). CDR3 length: 16 residues. Looked up from germline, CDR1 is SGHTA and CDR2 is FQGNSA. Trimming stripped 4 bases from V and 7 bases from J, with 20 bases between.

This clonotype has just a few counts. The CDR3 region has the DNA TGCAGTGCTAACGACAGGATCAGTGGCTACACCTTC. Its protein product is CSANDRISGYTF. This chain uses TRBV20-1 with TRBJ1-2, with D perhaps matching TRBD1 (6 bases). Germline V lookup: CDR1 DFQATT, CDR2 SNEGSKA (reference sequence). Trimming shortened V by 4 bases and J by 7 bases, and 13 bases separated the two germline ends. The CDR3 sequence is 12 residues long.

V gene TRBV7-3 combines with J gene TRBJ2-3; 7 bases agree with TRBD2. Germline V gene sequence: CDR1 SGHTA, CDR2 FQGTGA. V was pared by 5 bases and J by 6 bases, with 8 bases of the junction left unmatched. CDR3 length equals 14 residues. CDR3 bases: TGTGCCAGCAGCCTTACTAGCGTAAGGGATACGCAGTATTTT. It encodes CASSLTSVRDTQYF.

This clonotype has more than one count but fewer than ten. This rearrangement joins TRBV5-1 to TRBJ1-2; D is possibly TRBD1 (6 bases). Trimming took 4 bases from V and 8 from J, leaving 18 bases between them. The length of the CDR3 is 14 residues. Germline assignment: CDR1 SGHRS and CDR2 YFSETQ. The DNA for the CDR3 is TGCGCCAGCAGCGCGCTAGACAGGCCGGGCGGCTACACCTTC. Protein sequence: CASSALDRPGGYTF. Looking up the rest from reference TRBV5-1 and TRBJ1-2 gives the full variable domain: KAGVTQTPRYLIKTRGQQVTLSCSPISGHRSVSWYQQTPGQGLQFLFEYFSETQRNKGNFPGRFSGRQFSNSRSEMNVSTLELGDSALYLCASSALDRPGGYTFGSGTRLTVV.

This clonotype was detected a few times. The chain combines TRBV12-3 or TRBV12-4 with TRBJ2-6, with D uncertain. V lost 3 bases, J lost 8 bases, and 2 bases lay in between. There are 11 residues in the CDR3. CDR3 in DNA: TGTGCCAGCAGTTTCCCCAACGTCCTGACTTTC. Amino acid sequence: CASSFPNVLTF.

This clonotype has a handful of counts. The V gene is TRBV11-1, the J gene TRBJ2-3; a possible D gene is TRBD2 (5 bases). Germline V CDR1 and CDR2: SGHAT, FQDESV (reference sequence). The CDR3 is 18 amino acids. Trimming left V 0 bases short and J 2 bases short, with 18 bases between. CDR3 sequence reads: CASSLARGGGLDTDTQYF. CDR3 DNA: TGTGCCAGCAGCTTAGCACGGGGTGGAGGCCTCGACACAGATACGCAGTATTTT.

V and J are TRBV4-2 and TRBJ1-1; D gene ambiguous. Germline V gene sequence: CDR1 LGHNA, CDR2 YNFKEQ. The CDR3 runs 15 residues. V was clipped by 3 bases and J by 1 base, with 12 bases between them. The CDR3 coding sequence is TGTGCCAGCAGCCAGACCCAGGCGGGGAACACTGAAGCTTTCTTT. Encoded protein: CASSQTQAGNTEAFF.